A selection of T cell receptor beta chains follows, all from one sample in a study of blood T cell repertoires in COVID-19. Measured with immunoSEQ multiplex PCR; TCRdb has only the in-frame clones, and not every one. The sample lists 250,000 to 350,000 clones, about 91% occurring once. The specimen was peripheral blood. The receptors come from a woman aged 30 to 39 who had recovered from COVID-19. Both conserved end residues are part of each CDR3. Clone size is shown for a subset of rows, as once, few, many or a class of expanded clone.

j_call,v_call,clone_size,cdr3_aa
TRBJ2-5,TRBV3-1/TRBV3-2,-,CASSQDGGTSGTQETQYF
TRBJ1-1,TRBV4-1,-,CASSQDIRDIGNTEAFF
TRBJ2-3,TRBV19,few,CASSSPSGTDTQYF
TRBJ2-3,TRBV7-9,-,CASSALAGGVGTDTQYF
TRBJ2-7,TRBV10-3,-,CAISGTGKTYEQYF
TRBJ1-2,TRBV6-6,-,CASRPDRSNGYTF
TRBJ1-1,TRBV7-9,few,CASSSGTGLNGAFF
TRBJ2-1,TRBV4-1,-,CASSQETTYNEQFF
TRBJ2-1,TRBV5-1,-,CASSFTGTSRNNEQFF
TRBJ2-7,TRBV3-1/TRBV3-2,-,CASSPGTGAYEQYF
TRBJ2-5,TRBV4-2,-,CASSQRTSPSETQYF
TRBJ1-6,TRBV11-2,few,CASSLVGGRVGSPLHF
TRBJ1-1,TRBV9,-,CASNSGQGNTEAFF
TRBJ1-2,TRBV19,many,CASSAGGLYGYTF